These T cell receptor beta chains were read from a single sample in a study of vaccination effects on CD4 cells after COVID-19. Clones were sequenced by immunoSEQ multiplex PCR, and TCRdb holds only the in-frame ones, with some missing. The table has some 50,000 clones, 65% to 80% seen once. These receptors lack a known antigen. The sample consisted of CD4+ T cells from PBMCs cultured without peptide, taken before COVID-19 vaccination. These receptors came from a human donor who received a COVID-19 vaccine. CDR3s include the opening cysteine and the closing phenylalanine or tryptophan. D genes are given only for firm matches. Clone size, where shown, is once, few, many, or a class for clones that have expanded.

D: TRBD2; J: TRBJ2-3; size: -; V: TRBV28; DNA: TGTGCCAGCAGTCAAGCGGGAGGAGATACGCAGTATTTT; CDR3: CASSQAGGDTQYF
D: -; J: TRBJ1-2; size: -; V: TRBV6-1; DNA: TGTGCCAGCAGTTCGTCAGGTGGGAGTAACTATGGCTACACCTTC; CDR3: CASSSSGGSNYGYTF
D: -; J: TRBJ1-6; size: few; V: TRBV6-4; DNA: TGTGCCAGCAGCGGACAGACTAATTCACCCCTCCACTTT; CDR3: CASSGQTNSPLHF
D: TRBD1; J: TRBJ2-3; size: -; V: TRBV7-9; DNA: TGTGCCAGCAGCTTAGCACAGGGGAGAACAGATACGCAGTATTTT; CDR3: CASSLAQGRTDTQYF
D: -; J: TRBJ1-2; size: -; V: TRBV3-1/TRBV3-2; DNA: TGTGCCAGCAGGGGGTCTAACTATGGCTACACCTTC; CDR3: CASRGSNYGYTF
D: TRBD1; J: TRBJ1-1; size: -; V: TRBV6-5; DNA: TGTGCCAGCAGCCCCCGGGACAGGGGGAACACTGAAGCTTTCTTT; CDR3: CASSPRDRGNTEAFF
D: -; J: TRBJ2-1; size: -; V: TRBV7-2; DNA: TGTGCCAGCAGCCATAGAGGTTCACCCTACAATGAGCAGTTCTTC; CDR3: CASSHRGSPYNEQFF
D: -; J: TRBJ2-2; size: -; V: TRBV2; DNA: TGTGCCAGCAGGCTAACGAACACCGGGGAGCTGTTTTTT; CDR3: CASRLTNTGELFF
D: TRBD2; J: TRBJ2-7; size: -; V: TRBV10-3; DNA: TGTGCCATCATGGGAGGGCCCGGGGCCCAGGATAAGCAGTACTTC; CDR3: CAIMGGPGAQDKQYF
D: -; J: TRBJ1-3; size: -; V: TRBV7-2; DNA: TGTGCCAGCAGCCCAGAAGGGGGAAACACCATATATTTT; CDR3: CASSPEGGNTIYF
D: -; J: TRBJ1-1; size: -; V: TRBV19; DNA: TGTGCCAGTAGTATTCGGGGGGGAGGCCCCCGGGGAGCTTTCTTT; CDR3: CASSIRGGGPRGAFF
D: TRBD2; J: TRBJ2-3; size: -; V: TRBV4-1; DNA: TGCGCCAGCAGCCAGGACCAAGCGGGAGGATTCGCAGATACGCAGTATTTT; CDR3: CASSQDQAGGFADTQYF
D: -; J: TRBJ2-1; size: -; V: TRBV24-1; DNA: TGTGCCACCAGTGACAAAGGGGGGGCTAGGGGTGAGCAGTTCTTC; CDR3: CATSDKGGARGEQFF
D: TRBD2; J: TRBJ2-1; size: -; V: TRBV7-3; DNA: TGTGCCAGCAGCCATTCTGTGGGACTAGCGGAGTACAATGAGCAGTTCTTC; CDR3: CASSHSVGLAEYNEQFF
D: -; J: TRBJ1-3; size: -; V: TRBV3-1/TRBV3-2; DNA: TGTGCCAGCAGCCAAGCAAACGACGGTTACTCTGGAAACACCATATATTTT; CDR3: CASSQANDGYSGNTIYF